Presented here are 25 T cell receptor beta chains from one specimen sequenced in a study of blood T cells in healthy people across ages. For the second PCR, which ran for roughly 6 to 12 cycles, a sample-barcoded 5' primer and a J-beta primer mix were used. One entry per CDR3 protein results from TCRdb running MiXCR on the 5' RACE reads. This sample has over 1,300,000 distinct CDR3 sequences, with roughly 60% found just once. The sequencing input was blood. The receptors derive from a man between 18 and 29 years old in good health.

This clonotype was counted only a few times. This CDR3 reads CAIRTDRSEQYF. CDR3 nucleotides: TGTGCCATCAGGACGGACAGGAGCGAGCAGTACTTC. This rearrangement joins TRBV10-3 to TRBJ2-7; the match to TRBD1 covers 7 bases. This CDR3 is built from 12 residues. In germline, CDR1 is ENHRY, CDR2 SYGVKD. V lost 6 bases and J lost 6; bases outside the gene matches: 5.

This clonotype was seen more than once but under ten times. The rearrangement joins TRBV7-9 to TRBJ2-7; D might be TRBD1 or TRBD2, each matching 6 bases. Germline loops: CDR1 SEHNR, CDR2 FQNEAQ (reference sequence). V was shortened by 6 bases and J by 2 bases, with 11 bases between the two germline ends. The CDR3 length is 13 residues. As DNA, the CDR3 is TGTGCCAGCAGTATAGGGGGGACCTACGAGCAGTACTTC. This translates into CASSIGGTYEQYF.

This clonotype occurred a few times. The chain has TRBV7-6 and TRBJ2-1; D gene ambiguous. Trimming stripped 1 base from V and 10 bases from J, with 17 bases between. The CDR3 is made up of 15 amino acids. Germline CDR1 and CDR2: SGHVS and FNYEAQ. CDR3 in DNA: TGTGCCAGCAGCTTAGAGGCTAAGGCCACGCCGGAGCAGTTCTTC. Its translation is CASSLEAKATPEQFF.

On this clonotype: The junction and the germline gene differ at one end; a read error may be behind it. The CDR3 loop reads CSASHAVNYGYIF. CDR3 sequence (DNA): TGCAGTGCTAGTCATGCAGTAAACTATGGCTACATCTTC. The rearrangement joins TRBV20-1 to TRBJ1-2, with D uncertain. The CDR3 length is 13 residues. The germline V gene has CDR1 DFQATT and CDR2 SNEGSKA (reference sequence).

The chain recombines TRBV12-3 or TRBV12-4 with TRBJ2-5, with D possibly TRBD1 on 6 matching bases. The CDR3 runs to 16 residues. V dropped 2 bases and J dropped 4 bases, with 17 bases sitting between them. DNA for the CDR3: TGTGCCAGCAGTTTATGGTGGGTGGACAGCAGAGAGACCCAGTACTTC. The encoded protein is CASSLWWVDSRETQYF.

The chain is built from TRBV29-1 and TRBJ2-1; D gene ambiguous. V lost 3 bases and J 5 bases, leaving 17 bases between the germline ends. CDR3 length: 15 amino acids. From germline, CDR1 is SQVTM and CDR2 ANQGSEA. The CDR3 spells CSVESAEAIDNEQFF. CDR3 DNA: TGCAGCGTTGAGAGCGCAGAGGCTATCGACAATGAGCAGTTCTTC.

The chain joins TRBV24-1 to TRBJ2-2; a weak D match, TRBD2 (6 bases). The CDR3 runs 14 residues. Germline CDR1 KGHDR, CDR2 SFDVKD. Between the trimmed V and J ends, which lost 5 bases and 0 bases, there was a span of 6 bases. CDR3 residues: CATSASANTGELFF. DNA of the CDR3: TGTGCCACCAGTGCTAGCGCGAACACCGGGGAGCTGTTTTTT.

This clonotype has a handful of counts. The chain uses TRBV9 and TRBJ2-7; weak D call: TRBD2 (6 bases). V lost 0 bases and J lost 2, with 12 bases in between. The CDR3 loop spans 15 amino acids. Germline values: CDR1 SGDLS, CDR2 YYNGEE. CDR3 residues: CASSVGGDPTYEQYF. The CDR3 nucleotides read TGTGCCAGCAGCGTAGGGGGGGACCCCACCTACGAGCAGTACTTC.

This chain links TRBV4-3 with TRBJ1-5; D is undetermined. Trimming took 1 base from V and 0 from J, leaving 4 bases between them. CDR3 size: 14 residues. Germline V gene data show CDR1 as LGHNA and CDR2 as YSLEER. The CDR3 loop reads CASSQVLSNQPQHF. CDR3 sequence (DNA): TGCGCCAGCAGCCAAGTCCTTAGCAATCAGCCCCAGCATTTT.

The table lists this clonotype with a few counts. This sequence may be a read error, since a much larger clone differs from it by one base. CDR3: CASSFRLAAPNEQYF. For the CDR3, the DNA is TGTGCCAGCAGTTTCAGACTAGCGGCCCCCAATGAGCAGTACTTC. V is TRBV6-2 or TRBV6-3 and J is TRBJ2-7; 9 nucleotides align to TRBD2. Unmatched junction bases numbered 11, after V lost 4 bases and J lost 7 bases. CDR3 length: 15 amino acids. Germline V lookup: CDR1 MNHEY, CDR2 SVGEGT.

The CDR3 DNA reads as TGCAGCGTCGGGGGTGACAGGGGGACTGAAGCTTTCTTT. It specifies CSVGGDRGTEAFF. The gene calls are TRBV29-1 and TRBJ1-1; 9 bases align to TRBD1. The germline V gene has CDR1 SQVTM and CDR2 ANQGSEA. The CDR3 consists of 13 residues. With 6 bases clipped from V and 5 bases from J, the junction kept 7 bases outside the gene matches.

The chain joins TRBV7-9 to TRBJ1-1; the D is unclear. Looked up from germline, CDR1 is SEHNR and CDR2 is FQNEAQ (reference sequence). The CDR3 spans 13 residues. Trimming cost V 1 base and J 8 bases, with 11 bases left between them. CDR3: CASSLGVQREAFF. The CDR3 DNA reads TGTGCCAGCAGCTTAGGCGTACAGAGAGAAGCTTTCTTT.

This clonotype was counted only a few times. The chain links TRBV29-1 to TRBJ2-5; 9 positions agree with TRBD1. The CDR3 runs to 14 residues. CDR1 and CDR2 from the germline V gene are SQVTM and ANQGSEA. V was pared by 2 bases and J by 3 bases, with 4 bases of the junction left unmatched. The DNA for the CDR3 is TGCAGCGTTGAATACGGGACAGGGAAAGAGACCCAGTACTTC. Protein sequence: CSVEYGTGKETQYF.

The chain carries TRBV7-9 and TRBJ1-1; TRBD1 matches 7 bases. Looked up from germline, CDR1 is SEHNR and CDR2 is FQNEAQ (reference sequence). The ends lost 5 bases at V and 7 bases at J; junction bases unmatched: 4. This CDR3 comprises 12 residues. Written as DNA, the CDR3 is TGTGCCAGCAGCGACAGGGCTCATGAAGCTTTCTTT. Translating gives CASSDRAHEAFF.

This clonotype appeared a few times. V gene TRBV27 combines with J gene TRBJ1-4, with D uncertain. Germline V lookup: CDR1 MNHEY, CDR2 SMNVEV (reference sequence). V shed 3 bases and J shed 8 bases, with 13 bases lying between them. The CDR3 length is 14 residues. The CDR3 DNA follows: TGTGCCAGCAGTTTTGAGGGCGGTGGCGAAAAACTGTTTTTT. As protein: CASSFEGGGEKLFF.

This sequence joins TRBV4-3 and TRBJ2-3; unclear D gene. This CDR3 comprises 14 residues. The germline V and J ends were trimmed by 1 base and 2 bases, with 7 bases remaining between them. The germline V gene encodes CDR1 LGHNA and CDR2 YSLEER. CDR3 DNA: TGCGCCAGCAGCCAAGCGGTCTACACAGATACGCAGTATTTT. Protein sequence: CASSQAVYTDTQYF.

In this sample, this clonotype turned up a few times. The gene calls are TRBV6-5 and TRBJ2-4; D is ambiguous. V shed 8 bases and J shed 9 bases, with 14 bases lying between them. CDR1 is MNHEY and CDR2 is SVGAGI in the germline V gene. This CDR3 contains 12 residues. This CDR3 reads CASQAPPGIQYF. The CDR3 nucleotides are TGTGCCAGCCAAGCCCCACCGGGCATTCAGTACTTC.

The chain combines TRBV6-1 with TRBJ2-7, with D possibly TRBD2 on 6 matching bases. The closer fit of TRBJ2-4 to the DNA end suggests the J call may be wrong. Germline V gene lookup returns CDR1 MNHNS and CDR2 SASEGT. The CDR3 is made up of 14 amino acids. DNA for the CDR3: TGTGCCAGCCGGGAGTCGAACAGGAGAAACATTCAGTACTTC. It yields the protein CASRESNRRNIQYF.

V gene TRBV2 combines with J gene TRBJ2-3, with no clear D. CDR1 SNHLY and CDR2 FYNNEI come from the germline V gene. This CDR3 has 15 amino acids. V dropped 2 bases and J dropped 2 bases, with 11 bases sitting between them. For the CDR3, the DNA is TGTGCCAGCAGTGAAATGGCTGATCCCACAGATACGCAGTATTTT. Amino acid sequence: CASSEMADPTDTQYF.

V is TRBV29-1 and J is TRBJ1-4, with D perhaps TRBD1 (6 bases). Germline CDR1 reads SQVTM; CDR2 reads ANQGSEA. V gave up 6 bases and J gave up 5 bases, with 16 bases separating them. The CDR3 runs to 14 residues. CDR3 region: CSVRGGQENEKLFF. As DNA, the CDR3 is TGCAGCGTCCGAGGGGGTCAGGAGAATGAAAAACTGTTTTTT.

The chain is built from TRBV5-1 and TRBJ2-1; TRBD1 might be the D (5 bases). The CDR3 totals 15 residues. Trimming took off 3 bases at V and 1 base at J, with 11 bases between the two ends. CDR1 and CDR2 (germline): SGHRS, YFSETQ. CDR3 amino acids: CASSSSWTSYNEQFF. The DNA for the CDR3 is TGCGCCAGCAGCTCCAGTTGGACATCCTACAATGAGCAGTTCTTC.

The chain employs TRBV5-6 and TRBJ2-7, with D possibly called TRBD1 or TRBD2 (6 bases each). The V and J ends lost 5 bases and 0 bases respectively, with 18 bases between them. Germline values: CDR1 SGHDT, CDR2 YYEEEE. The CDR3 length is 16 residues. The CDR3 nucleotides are TGTGCCAGCAGGGGGGAGGAAGACAGGTTCTCCTACGAGCAGTACTTC. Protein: CASRGEEDRFSYEQYF. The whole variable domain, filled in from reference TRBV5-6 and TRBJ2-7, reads DAGVTQSPTHLIKTRGQQVTLRCSPKSGHDTVSWYQQALGQGPQFIFQYYEEEERQRGNFPDRFSGHQFPNYSSELNVNALLLGDSALYLCASRGEEDRFSYEQYFGPGTRLTVT.

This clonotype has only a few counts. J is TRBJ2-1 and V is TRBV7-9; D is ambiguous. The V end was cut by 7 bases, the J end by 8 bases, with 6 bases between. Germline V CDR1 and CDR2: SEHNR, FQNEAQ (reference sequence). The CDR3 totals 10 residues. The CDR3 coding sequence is TGTGCCAGCACCCGGGATGAGCAGTTCTTC. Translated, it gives CASTRDEQFF.

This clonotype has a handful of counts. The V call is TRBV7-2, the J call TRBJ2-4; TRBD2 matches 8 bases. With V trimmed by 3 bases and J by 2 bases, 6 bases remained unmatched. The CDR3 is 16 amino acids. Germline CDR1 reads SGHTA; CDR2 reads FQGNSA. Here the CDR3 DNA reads TGTGCCAGCAGCTTTCTCACTAGCGGTTCCAAAAACATTCAGTACTTC. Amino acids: CASSFLTSGSKNIQYF.

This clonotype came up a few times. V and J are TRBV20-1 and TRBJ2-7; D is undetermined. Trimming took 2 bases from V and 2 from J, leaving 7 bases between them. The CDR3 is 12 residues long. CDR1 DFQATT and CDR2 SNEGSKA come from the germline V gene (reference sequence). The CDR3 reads CSARSPPYEQYF. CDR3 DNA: TGCAGTGCTAGATCACCCCCCTACGAGCAGTACTTC.